Listed here are 21 T cell receptor beta chains from one sample, sequenced in a study of cytomegalovirus exposure and HLA in healthy donors. PCR amplification relied on 60 Vbeta primers (plus 13 Jbeta primers). TCRdb's table, derived via immunoSEQ multiplex PCR, lists solely in-frame clones and lacks some. The sample has about 140,000 clones; over 80% are singletons. The sequenced material came from PBMCs. The origin of the receptors is a female donor in good health and CMV-seronegative.

The chain is built from TRBV10-3 and TRBJ2-7; TRBD1 is a possible D gene (5 bases). The CDR3 loop spans 13 amino acids. Germline CDR1 reads ENHRY; CDR2 reads SYGVKD. V shed 0 bases and J shed 4 bases, with 7 bases lying between them. CDR3 sequence: CAISESTAYEQYF. The CDR3 region has the DNA TGTGCCATCAGTGAGTCGACAGCATACGAGCAGTACTTC.

The chain carries TRBV5-1 and TRBJ1-1; D is possibly TRBD1 (6 bases). In germline, CDR1 is SGHRS, CDR2 YFSETQ. V dropped 5 bases and J dropped 0 bases, with 14 bases sitting between them. CDR3 length: 15 residues. The CDR3 sequence is CASSTAGTMNTEAFF. The CDR3 bases are TGCGCCAGCAGTACCGCCGGGACAATGAACACTGAAGCTTTCTTT.

Here the CDR3 reads CASSFADRGSYEQYF. The DNA of the CDR3 is TGTGCCAGCAGTTTCGCGGACAGGGGCTCCTACGAGCAGTACTTC. The chain joins TRBV28 to TRBJ2-7, with 9 bases lining up with TRBD1. Germline V gene lookup returns CDR1 MDHEN and CDR2 SYDVKM. The V gene end was trimmed by 3 bases and the J gene end by 0 bases; junction bases not matched to a gene: 3. The CDR3 loop spans 15 amino acids.

CDR3 coding DNA: TGTGCCTGGGGCGGGGTGGCGAGCAATCAGCCCCAGCATTTT. It is translated as CAWGGVASNQPQHF. The chain carries TRBV30 and TRBJ1-5; D call uncertain. Germline loops: CDR1 GTSNPN, CDR2 SVGIG (reference sequence). The V and J ends lost 5 bases and 1 base respectively, with 12 bases between them. CDR3 size: 14 residues.

In its sample, this clone was seen a few times. The J gene is TRBJ1-1, the V gene TRBV28; TRBD1 is a possible D gene (5 bases). There are 17 residues in the CDR3. Trimming removed 3 bases from V and 0 bases from J, with 17 bases in between. Looked up from germline, CDR1 is MDHEN and CDR2 is SYDVKM. CDR3 coding DNA: TGTGCCAGCAGTTTTTGGGGTGGGGGGGAAATGAACACTGAAGCTTTCTTT. This encodes CASSFWGGGEMNTEAFF.

The chain couples TRBV10-3 to TRBJ2-7; 8 nucleotides agree with TRBD1. The trim removed 4 bases at V and 1 base at J, leaving 6 bases unmatched. CDR3 length: 15 amino acids. Germline V gene data show CDR1 as ENHRY and CDR2 as SYGVKD. The CDR3 reads CAISGNTGGSYEQYF. The CDR3 DNA sequence: TGTGCCATCAGTGGTAATACAGGGGGGTCCTACGAGCAGTACTTC.

This clone was seen just once. The genes are TRBV9 and TRBJ1-2; 10 nucleotides match TRBD1. Germline CDR1 and CDR2: SGDLS and YYNGEE. The CDR3 is 15 amino acids. J was trimmed by 8 bases and V by 0 bases; bases with no gene match: 7. The CDR3 region has the DNA TGTGCCAGCAGCGTAGTGGGACAGGGGACGGGGGGCTACACCTTC. Residues: CASSVVGQGTGGYTF.

The gene calls are TRBV7-9 and TRBJ1-2, with 8 bases lining up with TRBD1. CDR3 length equals 14 residues. CDR1 is SEHNR, CDR2 FQNEAQ, per germline (reference sequence). Losses at the gene ends were 6 bases for V and 7 bases for J; bases not matched to a gene: 10. CDR3 protein: CASRPGTGDGGYTF. DNA of the CDR3: TGTGCCAGCAGGCCCGGGACAGGTGACGGTGGCTACACCTTC. Full variable domain (missing parts from reference TRBV7-9 and TRBJ1-2): DTGVSQNPRHKITKRGQNVTFRCDPISEHNRLYWYRQTLGQGPEFLTYFQNEAQLEKSRLLSDRFSAERPKGSFSTLEIQRTEQGDSAMYLCASRPGTGDGGYTFGSGTRLTVV.

V and J are TRBV9 and TRBJ1-1; D call uncertain. CDR1 is SGDLS, CDR2 YYNGEE, per germline. The CDR3 covers 13 residues. V lost 0 bases and J lost 6, with 9 bases in between. The CDR3: CASSVVGGAEAFF. Written as DNA, the CDR3 is TGTGCCAGCAGCGTAGTTGGCGGCGCTGAAGCTTTCTTT.

This clone has just one count. The rearrangement joins TRBV6-6 to TRBJ2-1; TRBD2 agrees at 10 bases. The germline V gene encodes CDR1 MNHNY and CDR2 SVGAGI (reference sequence). V lost 6 bases to trimming and J lost 6 bases; unmatched junction nucleotides: 11. The CDR3 is 16 amino acids. Here the CDR3 DNA reads TGTGCCAGCAGCCATACTGGCGCTAGCGGGAGCAATGAGCAGTTCTTC. Its translation: CASSHTGASGSNEQFF.

The rearrangement links TRBV30 to TRBJ2-3; TRBD2 matches 7 bases. Germline V gives CDR1 GTSNPN, CDR2 SVGIG (reference sequence). The CDR3 is 14 residues long. After removal of 0 bases from V and 4 bases from J, the junction contained 4 bases not matched to a gene. DNA of the CDR3: TGTGCCTGGAGTGTCCTCGCGGGAGCAGATACGCAGTATTTT. Encoded protein: CAWSVLAGADTQYF.

The rearrangement joins TRBV2 to TRBJ2-3; 13 bases fit TRBD2. V was clipped by 4 bases and J by 5 bases; unmatched bases: 0. CDR3 size: 14 residues. Germline values: CDR1 SNHLY, CDR2 FYNNEI. The CDR3 DNA sequence: TGTGCCAGCAGTGGACTAGCGGGGGGAGATACGCAGTATTTT. It codes for CASSGLAGGDTQYF.

The J gene is TRBJ2-1, the V gene TRBV28; TRBD2 aligns across 12 bases. Germline CDR1 and CDR2: MDHEN and SYDVKM. The V gene end was trimmed by 2 bases and the J gene end by 7 bases; junction bases not matched to a gene: 15. This CDR3 has 19 amino acids. The CDR3 DNA reads as TGTGCCAGCAGTTTACGGCTAGCGGGAGGGTCCTGGGTCGGGAATGAGCAGTTCTTC. This codes for CASSLRLAGGSWVGNEQFF.

This clone appeared many times. The genes are TRBV5-6 and TRBJ2-4; no clear D. Trimming pared 6 bases from V and 0 bases from J, leaving 10 bases between. This CDR3 comprises 14 residues. The germline V gene has CDR1 SGHDT and CDR2 YYEEEE. CDR3 sequence: CASTRLLAKNIQYF. The DNA of the CDR3 is TGTGCCAGCACCCGCCTACTAGCCAAAAACATTCAGTACTTC.

This clone turned up a few times. The chain uses TRBV5-6 and TRBJ2-7; 8 nucleotides align to TRBD1. Looked up from germline, CDR1 is SGHDT and CDR2 is YYEEEE. The CDR3 spans 14 residues. The trim removed 1 base at V and 5 bases at J, leaving 5 bases unmatched. The CDR3 reads CASSLQGARDEQYF. In DNA, the CDR3 is TGTGCCAGCAGCTTGCAGGGGGCGAGGGACGAGCAGTACTTC. The variable domain in full, with the rest retrieved from reference TRBV5-6 and TRBJ2-7, is DAGVTQSPTHLIKTRGQQVTLRCSPKSGHDTVSWYQQALGQGPQFIFQYYEEEERQRGNFPDRFSGHQFPNYSSELNVNALLLGDSALYLCASSLQGARDEQYFGPGTRLTVT.

The rearrangement links TRBV6-5 to TRBJ1-2, with 7 bases that match TRBD1. From germline, CDR1 is MNHEY and CDR2 SVGAGI. CDR3 size: 14 residues. V shed 7 bases, J shed 4 bases, and the junction held 9 bases outside the gene matches. CDR3 amino acids: CASIAPGTVYGYTF. CDR3 sequence (DNA): TGTGCCAGCATCGCACCCGGGACAGTCTATGGCTACACCTTC.

This clone was observed a handful of times. Relative to the germline gene, one junction end is altered; a read error may explain this. The rearrangement uses TRBV9 and TRBJ2-7; D is perhaps TRBD2 (7 bases). The CDR3 extends over 14 amino acids. Germline loops: CDR1 SGDLS, CDR2 YYNGEE. CDR3 region: CASSVVGGGVELYF. CDR3 DNA sequence: TGTGCCAGCAGCGTAGTCGGAGGGGGGGTCGAGCTGTACTTC.

CDR3 DNA sequence: TGTGCCAGCAGCTTAGAGCGGTTCTCCTACAATGAGCAGTTCTTC. This gives the protein CASSLERFSYNEQFF. This sequence joins TRBV11-2 and TRBJ2-1; D not certain. Germline assignment: CDR1 SGHAT and CDR2 FQNNGV. V lost 0 bases, J lost 0 bases, and 6 bases lay in between. The CDR3 has 15 amino acids. Looking up the rest from reference TRBV11-2 and TRBJ2-1 gives the full variable domain: EAGVAQSPRYKIIEKRQSVAFWCNPISGHATLYWYQQILGQGPKLLIQFQNNGVVDDSQLPKDRFSAERLKGVDSTLKIQPAKLEDSAVYLCASSLERFSYNEQFFGPGTRLTVL.

The chain links TRBV27 to TRBJ1-2, with 9 bases aligning to TRBD1. This CDR3 has 14 residues. V lost 4 bases and J lost 2; bases outside the gene matches: 2. Germline-derived CDR1 and CDR2 are MNHEY and SMNVEV (reference sequence). CDR3 region: CASSSGTGNYGYTF. CDR3 coding DNA: TGTGCCAGCAGTTCCGGGACAGGGAACTATGGCTACACCTTC.

The chain uses TRBV5-5 and TRBJ1-5, with D perhaps matching TRBD1 (6 bases). V lost 4 bases and J lost 6, with 17 bases in between. Germline CDR1 SGHKS, CDR2 YYEKEE (reference sequence). The CDR3 length is 15 residues. The CDR3 is CASSHTQGLLQPQHF. In DNA form, the CDR3 reads TGTGCCAGCAGCCATACACAGGGATTACTTCAGCCCCAGCATTTT.

The chain employs TRBV4-1 and TRBJ2-7, with D tentatively TRBD1 (6 bases). Germline V gene data show CDR1 as MGHRA and CDR2 as YSYEKL. V lost 0 bases and J lost 6, with 12 bases in between. The CDR3 spans 14 residues. The CDR3 bases are TGCGCCAGCAGCCAAGATATGGGGGCCACCGAGCAGTACTTC. Its translation: CASSQDMGATEQYF.